This passage covers 32 T cell receptor beta chains from one sample sequenced in a study of T-cell reconstitution after alpha-beta-depleted transplantation in children. Library preparation (for TCRbeta) was performed with unique molecular identifiers. TCRdb processed the PCR reads anew with MiXCR; each CDR3 protein has one entry. The sample lists some 190,000 distinct CDR3 sequences, approximately 10% occurring once. The sequences come from PBMCs, collected before TCRalphabeta/CD19-depleted stem cell transplant. The receptors were gathered from a boy aged 2 to 9 with acute myeloid leukemia, due to receive a stem cell transplant.

On this clonotype: This may be a read error, as it is one base from a much larger clone. The chain carries TRBV18 and TRBJ2-3, with no clear D. The J call may be mistaken, given a closer DNA end match to TRBJ1-5. The CDR3 is 12 residues long. Germline V lookup: CDR1 KGHSH, CDR2 LQKENI. The CDR3 region has the DNA TGTGCCAGCTCAGTCAGCTCAGATACGCAGCATTTT. Protein: CASSVSSDTQHF.

This chain joins TRBV2 and TRBJ2-3; D is uncertain. The CDR3 extends over 11 amino acids. Germline assignment: CDR1 SNHLY and CDR2 FYNNEI. The V gene lost 8 bases and the J gene lost 8 bases, with 11 bases spanning the gap. The CDR3 DNA reads TGTGCCAGCGGGGTAGAGAGTACGCAGTATTTT. It encodes CASGVESTQYF.

This clonotype was seen many times. CDR3 sequence (DNA): TGTGCCAGCAGTCCCGGGACCGTCGCCTACAATGAGCAGTTCTTC. Protein product: CASSPGTVAYNEQFF. V is TRBV6-1 and J is TRBJ2-1; D possibly matches TRBD1 or TRBD2 (5 bases each). This CDR3 region has 15 residues. Trimming left V 5 bases short and J 2 bases short, with 13 bases between. From germline, CDR1 is MNHNS and CDR2 SASEGT.

This clonotype has at least ten counts. The rearrangement links TRBV9 to TRBJ2-6, with TRBD1 as a possible D gene (6 bases). The CDR3 is 20 amino acids. Looked up from germline, CDR1 is SGDLS and CDR2 is YYNGEE. V was trimmed by 3 bases and J by 0 bases, leaving 22 bases between them. In DNA, the CDR3 is TGTGCCAGCAGCGCCCGGACAGTGTTTCTCTTTGACTCTGGGGCCAACGTCCTGACTTTC. Translation: CASSARTVFLFDSGANVLTF.

This clonotype was picked up many times. The chain has TRBV5-1 and TRBJ2-7, with 14 bases aligning to TRBD2. Germline CDR1 SGHRS, CDR2 YFSETQ. This CDR3 comprises 15 residues. V lost 4 bases, J lost 3 bases, and 3 bases stayed unmatched. CDR3 sequence reads: CASSRGTSGSYEQYF. In nucleotides, the CDR3 is TGCGCCAGCAGCAGAGGGACTAGCGGGAGCTACGAGCAGTACTTC.

There are many counts of this clonotype. The CDR3 sequence is CASSQEQVRDDQPQHF. CDR3 DNA sequence: TGCGCCAGCAGCCAAGAACAGGTCAGGGATGATCAGCCCCAGCATTTT. V is TRBV4-1 and J is TRBJ1-5; TRBD1 might be the D (5 bases). The CDR3 loop spans 16 amino acids. Germline loops: CDR1 MGHRA, CDR2 YSYEKL. V lost 0 bases and J lost 5, with 14 bases in between.

This clonotype was seen at least ten times. V usage is TRBV27 and J usage is TRBJ1-6; D is uncertain. Deletions cut 5 bases from V and 6 bases from J, with 5 bases between. Germline V gene sequence: CDR1 MNHEY, CDR2 SMNVEV (reference sequence). The CDR3 covers 12 residues. The CDR3 loop reads CASSHSNSPLHF. CDR3 sequence (DNA): TGTGCCAGCAGTCACAGTAATTCACCCCTCCACTTT.

At least ten counts were recorded for this clonotype. The V gene is TRBV20-1, the J gene TRBJ1-2; the D gene is possibly TRBD1 (6 bases). V was cut by 6 bases and J by 6 bases, with 14 bases left in between. The CDR3 is 12 amino acids. Germline V gives CDR1 DFQATT, CDR2 SNEGSKA (reference sequence). The CDR3 spells CSANQGLDGYTF. For the CDR3, the DNA is TGCAGTGCAAACCAGGGGCTCGATGGCTACACCTTC.

This clonotype was observed at least ten times. The V call is TRBV29-1, the J call TRBJ2-5; 7 bases are shared with TRBD1. Germline trimming cut 4 bases from V and 5 bases from J; bases unmatched to any gene: 16. There are 16 residues in the CDR3. CDR1 and CDR2 from the germline V gene are SQVTM and ANQGSEA. CDR3 DNA: TGCAGCGTTGTGGGACCCGGGACAGCGCGCCGGGAGACCCAGTACTTC. Translated: CSVVGPGTARRETQYF.

This clonotype was found many times. CDR3 bases: TGTGCCAGCAGCCCTCAGCTAGCGGGCGCCTACAATGAGCAGTTCTTC. It codes for CASSPQLAGAYNEQFF. The V call is TRBV12-3 or TRBV12-4, the J call TRBJ2-1; 8 positions match TRBD2. The V gene end was trimmed by 6 bases and the J gene end by 2 bases; junction bases not matched to a gene: 9. The CDR3 totals 16 residues.

There are many counts of this clonotype. The rearrangement joins TRBV9 to TRBJ2-1; D not certain. CDR3 length: 12 amino acids. The germline CDR1 and CDR2 sequences are SGDLS and YYNGEE. V was trimmed by 0 bases and J by 9 bases, leaving 7 bases between them. This CDR3 is CASSVGGGEQFF. CDR3 coding DNA: TGTGCCAGCAGCGTAGGAGGCGGTGAGCAGTTCTTC.

This clonotype has a count of ten or more. The V gene is TRBV7-3, the J gene TRBJ2-1; 7 bases align to TRBD2. The CDR3 runs to 15 residues. Germline loops: CDR1 SGHTA, CDR2 FQGTGA. V lost 3 bases and J lost 2; bases outside the gene matches: 4. The CDR3 loop is CASSLAGDPYNEQFF. The CDR3, as DNA: TGTGCCAGCAGCTTGGCGGGAGATCCCTACAATGAGCAGTTCTTC.

In its sample, this clonotype was seen many times. The rearrangement joins TRBV20-1 to TRBJ2-2; TRBD1 aligns across 11 bases. Germline CDR1 reads DFQATT; CDR2 reads SNEGSKA (reference sequence). This CDR3 has 14 amino acids. J lost 5 bases, V lost 5 bases, and 4 bases had no gene match. The CDR3 region has the DNA TGCAGTGCTCCCGGGACAGGGGGTACCGGGGAGCTGTTTTTT. Translated: CSAPGTGGTGELFF.

In the case of this clonotype: A single base separates this from a much larger clone, so it may be a read error. This chain joins TRBV3-1 and TRBJ1-1, with D hard to call. Trimming pared 8 bases from V and 7 bases from J, leaving 17 bases between. Per the germline V gene, CDR1 is LGHDT and CDR2 is YNNKEL (reference sequence). The CDR3 totals 13 residues. CDR3 sequence reads: CASGSGWFLEAFF. The CDR3 region has the DNA TGTGCCAGCGGCAGCGGCTGGTTTCTTGAAGCTTTCTTT.

This clonotype was recorded a few times. The chain couples TRBV3-1 to TRBJ2-1, with 11 bases fitting TRBD2. This CDR3 has 18 amino acids. Per germline, CDR1 LGHDT and CDR2 YNNKEL (reference sequence). The V and J ends lost 3 bases and 2 bases, in that order; junction bases with no gene match: 9. This chain's CDR3 is CASSHDTSGSIAYNEQFF. CDR3 sequence (DNA): TGTGCCAGCAGCCATGATACTAGCGGGAGTATCGCCTACAATGAGCAGTTCTTC.

This clonotype was observed many times. The genes are TRBV5-1 and TRBJ1-6; D is unclear. This CDR3 region has 14 residues. V shed 2 bases and J shed 5 bases, with 8 bases lying between them. Germline V gene data show CDR1 as SGHRS and CDR2 as YFSETQ. The CDR3 loop reads CASSFQGNNSPLHF. The CDR3, as DNA: TGCGCCAGCAGCTTCCAAGGGAATAATTCACCCCTCCACTTT.

This clonotype was counted at least ten times. The genes are TRBV5-1 and TRBJ1-2, with 8 positions matching TRBD1. The CDR3 is 13 amino acids. The V segment lost 0 bases and the J segment 6 bases; nucleotides outside the gene matches: 1. Germline loops: CDR1 SGHRS, CDR2 YFSETQ. CDR3 sequence (DNA): TGCGCCAGCAGCTTGGGACAGGGGCATGGCTACACCTTC. Translated, it gives CASSLGQGHGYTF.

This clonotype was detected ten times or more. The chain carries TRBV4-1 and TRBJ2-2; TRBD1 agrees at 8 bases. The trim removed 3 bases at V and 7 bases at J, leaving 7 bases unmatched. Per germline, CDR1 MGHRA and CDR2 YSYEKL. The CDR3 sequence is 15 residues long. This CDR3 is CASSHMGQVDGELFF. The CDR3 DNA sequence: TGCGCCAGCAGCCACATGGGACAGGTTGACGGGGAGCTGTTTTTT.

This clonotype was seen many times. The V call is TRBV4-1, the J call TRBJ1-2; 9 bases line up with TRBD1. With 1 base clipped from V and 5 bases from J, the junction kept 11 bases outside the gene matches. The CDR3 totals 17 residues. Germline V gene data show CDR1 as MGHRA and CDR2 as YSYEKL. The CDR3 sequence: CASSQGLLGGTGYGYTF. CDR3 bases: TGCGCCAGCAGCCAAGGATTGCTTGGAGGGACAGGGTATGGCTACACCTTC.

Notes on this clonotype: A much larger clone is a single base away; this may be a read error. The rearrangement uses TRBV12-3 or TRBV12-4 and TRBJ2-3, with 10 bases lining up with TRBD2. Trimming cost V 11 bases and J 5 bases; bases outside gene matches: 13. The CDR3 extends over 15 amino acids. The CDR3 nucleotides read TGTGCCTTCAGTTTATTAGCGGGGGGAGGAGATACGCAGTATTTT. It encodes CAFSLLAGGGDTQYF.

This clonotype was observed at least ten times. V gene TRBV2 combines with J gene TRBJ2-1; 8 nucleotides align to TRBD2. CDR1 SNHLY and CDR2 FYNNEI come from the germline V gene. Unmatched junction bases numbered 12, after V lost 8 bases and J lost 9 bases. CDR3 length equals 14 residues. CDR3 nucleotides: TGTGCCAGCCGGGCGAGCGGGGGTTTGGTTGAGCAGTTCTTC. It is translated as CASRASGGLVEQFF.

This clonotype was counted many times. V is TRBV12-3 or TRBV12-4 and J is TRBJ1-2; 8 bases map to TRBD1. The CDR3 length is 13 residues. The ends lost 8 bases at V and 7 bases at J; junction bases unmatched: 9. As DNA, the CDR3 is TGTGCCAGCTCCACGCAGGGGGCATCTGGCTACACCTTC. Translating gives CASSTQGASGYTF.

This clonotype appeared a few times. J is TRBJ2-5 and V is TRBV28, with 10 bases aligning to TRBD1. V dropped 6 bases and J dropped 1; count of bases not matched to a gene: 5. CDR3 length equals 15 residues. The germline V gene encodes CDR1 MDHEN and CDR2 SYDVKM. CDR3 DNA: TGTGCCAGCAGCGCCGGGACAGGGGTCCAAGAGACCCAGTACTTC. This encodes CASSAGTGVQETQYF.

The J gene is TRBJ2-2, the V gene TRBV29-1, with no clear D. The CDR3 contains 11 residues. The V end was cut by 5 bases, the J end by 3 bases, with 4 bases between. CDR1 SQVTM and CDR2 ANQGSEA come from the germline V gene. The CDR3 DNA sequence: TGCAGCGTTTATTACACCGGGGAGCTGTTTTTT. Encoded protein: CSVYYTGELFF.

Many counts were recorded for this clonotype. This chain connects TRBV5-1 to TRBJ2-1, with 12 bases aligning to TRBD2. Per the germline V gene, CDR1 is SGHRS and CDR2 is YFSETQ. The CDR3 sequence is 15 residues long. Unmatched junction bases numbered 2, after V lost 0 bases and J lost 7 bases. DNA of the CDR3: TGCGCCAGCAGCTTGGCTAGCGGGGGGGGGAATGAGCAGTTCTTC. Amino acid sequence: CASSLASGGGNEQFF.

This clonotype was counted many times. This chain connects TRBV30 to TRBJ2-2; no definite D call. The CDR3 loop spans 16 amino acids. Germline V lookup: CDR1 GTSNPN, CDR2 SVGIG (reference sequence). Trimming removed 2 bases at V and 0 bases at J, with 13 bases between. The chain's CDR3 is CAWSTTPNPNTGELFF. The CDR3 DNA sequence: TGTGCCTGGAGTACCACCCCCAACCCGAACACCGGGGAGCTGTTTTTT. Full variable domain (outside the CDR3, taken from reference TRBV30 and TRBJ2-2): SQTIHQWPATLVQPVGSPLSLECTVEGTSNPNLYWYRQAAGRGLQLLFYSVGIGQISSEVPQNLSASRPQDRQFILSSKKLLLSDSGFYLCAWSTTPNPNTGELFFGEGSRLTVL.

This clonotype was seen many times. The chain employs TRBV6-5 and TRBJ1-5, with D perhaps TRBD1 (6 bases). The germline V and J ends were trimmed by 6 bases and 1 base, with 19 bases remaining between them. CDR1 is MNHEY and CDR2 is SVGAGI in the germline V gene. CDR3 length equals 17 residues. CDR3 region: CASSKRGGGQSNQPQHF. The DNA of the CDR3 is TGTGCCAGCAGCAAAAGGGGAGGGGGGCAGAGCAATCAGCCCCAGCATTTT.

In its sample, this clonotype was seen many times. The V gene is TRBV12-3 or TRBV12-4, the J gene TRBJ2-1, with 10 bases identical to TRBD2. The CDR3 is 15 amino acids. V dropped 6 bases and J dropped 5; count of bases not matched to a gene: 7. The CDR3, as DNA: TGTGCCAGCAGCGTAAGGACTAGCGGTAACAATGAGCAGTTCTTC. As protein: CASSVRTSGNNEQFF.

The sample holds many counts of this clonotype. The rearrangement uses TRBV5-6 and TRBJ2-7; 11 bases line up with TRBD2. The germline V gene encodes CDR1 SGHDT and CDR2 YYEEEE. V lost 2 bases and J lost 2; bases outside the gene matches: 12. The CDR3 is made up of 18 amino acids. The CDR3 here is CASSFGGLAGSGTYEQYF. CDR3 DNA sequence: TGTGCCAGCAGCTTTGGTGGACTAGCGGGTTCAGGGACCTACGAGCAGTACTTC.

This clonotype has at least ten counts. The gene calls are TRBV5-1 and TRBJ2-7; no reliable D call. V shed 5 bases and J shed 7 bases, with 19 bases lying between them. Germline loops: CDR1 SGHRS, CDR2 YFSETQ. The CDR3 contains 14 residues. The CDR3 reads CASRTGPTVWEQYF. CDR3 coding DNA: TGCGCCAGCAGAACGGGTCCTACCGTGTGGGAGCAGTACTTC.

On this clonotype: A much larger clone differs by one base, so this may be a read error. This chain connects TRBV20-1 to TRBJ2-5, with TRBD2 matching 7 bases. CDR3 size: 14 residues. Germline CDR1 DFQATT, CDR2 SNEGSKA (reference sequence). The CDR3 here is CSARDGGGGETLYF. CDR3 sequence (DNA): TGCAGTGCTAGAGATGGCGGGGGTGGGGAGACCCTGTACTTC.

V and J are TRBV6-4 and TRBJ1-2; D not certain. The CDR3 is made up of 11 amino acids. CDR1 and CDR2 (germline): MRHNA, SNTAGT. V lost 5 bases to trimming and J lost 5 bases, with 6 bases between them. CDR3 DNA: TGTGCCAGCAGTCCCTTTTATGGCTACACCTTC. It codes for CASSPFYGYTF.